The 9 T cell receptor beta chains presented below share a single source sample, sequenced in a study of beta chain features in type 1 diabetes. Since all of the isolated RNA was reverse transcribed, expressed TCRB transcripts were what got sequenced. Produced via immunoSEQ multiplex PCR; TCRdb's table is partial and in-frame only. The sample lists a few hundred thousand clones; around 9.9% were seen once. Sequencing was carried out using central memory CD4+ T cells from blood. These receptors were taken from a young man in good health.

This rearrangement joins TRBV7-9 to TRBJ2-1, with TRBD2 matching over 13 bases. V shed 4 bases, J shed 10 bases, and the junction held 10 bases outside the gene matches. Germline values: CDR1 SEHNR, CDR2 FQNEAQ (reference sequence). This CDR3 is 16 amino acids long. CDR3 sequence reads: CASSSDTSGRAGEQFF. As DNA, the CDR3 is TGTGCCAGCAGCTCCGACACTAGCGGGAGGGCCGGGGAGCAGTTCTTC.

Here the CDR3 reads CASSAGQGLNYGQFF. The CDR3 DNA sequence: TGTGCCAGCTCAGCGGGACAGGGACTCAACTACGGGCAGTTCTTC. The chain carries TRBV18 and TRBJ2-1; TRBD1 matches at 9 bases. The germline V gene has CDR1 KGHSH and CDR2 LQKENI. The CDR3 covers 15 residues. The J segment lost 12 bases and the V segment lost 5 bases, leaving 14 bases of the junction unmatched.

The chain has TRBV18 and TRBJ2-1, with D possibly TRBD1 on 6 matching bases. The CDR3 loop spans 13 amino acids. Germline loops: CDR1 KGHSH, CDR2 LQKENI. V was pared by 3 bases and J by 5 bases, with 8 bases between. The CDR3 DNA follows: TGTGCCAGCTCACCCGGACAGAACAATGAGCAGTTCTTC. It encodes CASSPGQNNEQFF.

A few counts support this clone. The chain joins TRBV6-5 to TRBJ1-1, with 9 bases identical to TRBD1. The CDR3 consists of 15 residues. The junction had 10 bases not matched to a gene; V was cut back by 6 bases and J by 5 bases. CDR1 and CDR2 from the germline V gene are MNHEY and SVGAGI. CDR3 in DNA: TGTGCCAGCAGGAGAGCCGGGACAGGGAGGACTGAAGCTTTCTTT. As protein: CASRRAGTGRTEAFF.

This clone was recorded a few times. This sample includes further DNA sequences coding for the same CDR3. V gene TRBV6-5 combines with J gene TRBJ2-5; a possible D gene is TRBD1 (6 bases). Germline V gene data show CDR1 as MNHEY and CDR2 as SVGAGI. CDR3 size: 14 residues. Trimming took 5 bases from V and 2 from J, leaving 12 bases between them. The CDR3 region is CASSPRTAQETQYF. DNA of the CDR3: TGTGCCAGCAGTCCGCGGACAGCTCAAGAGACCCAGTACTTC.

The chain's CDR3 is CASSSDWFSSYEQYF. In DNA form, the CDR3 reads TGTGCCAGCAGCTCTGACTGGTTCAGCTCCTACGAGCAGTACTTC. The rearrangement uses TRBV7-2 and TRBJ2-7; D is unclear. The germline gives CDR1 SGHTA, CDR2 FQGNSA. Trimming removed 4 bases from V and 0 bases from J, with 13 bases in between. This CDR3 region has 15 residues.

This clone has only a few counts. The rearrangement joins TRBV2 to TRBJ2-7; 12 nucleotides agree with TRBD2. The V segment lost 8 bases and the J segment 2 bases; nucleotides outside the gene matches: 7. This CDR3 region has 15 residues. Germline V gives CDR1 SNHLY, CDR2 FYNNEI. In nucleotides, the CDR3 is TGTGCCAGCTCCCCCCGACTAGCGGGAGCCTACGAGCAGTACTTC. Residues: CASSPRLAGAYEQYF.

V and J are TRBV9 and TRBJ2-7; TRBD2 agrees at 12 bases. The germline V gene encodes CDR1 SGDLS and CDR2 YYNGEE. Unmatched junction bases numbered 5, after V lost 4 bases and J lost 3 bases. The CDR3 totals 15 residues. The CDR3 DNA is TGTGCCAGCAGCTATGCTAGCGGGAGGGACTACGAGCAGTACTTC. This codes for CASSYASGRDYEQYF.

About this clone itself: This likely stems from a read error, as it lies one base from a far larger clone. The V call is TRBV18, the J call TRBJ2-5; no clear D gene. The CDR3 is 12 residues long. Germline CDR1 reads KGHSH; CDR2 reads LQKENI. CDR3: CASAPTRETQYF. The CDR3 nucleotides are TGTGCCAGCGCACCAACACGAGAGACCCAGTACTTC.